A single sample is the source of the 32 T cell receptor beta chains below, sequenced in a study of cytotoxic CD8 clonotypes in ibrutinib-treated CLL. Data came from immunoSEQ multiplex PCR; TCRdb stores just in-frame clones and leaves some out. The sample consists of 250,000 or so clones, under 80% of them appearing once. This sample comprised PBMCs, obtained after 24 months of ibrutinib treatment. These receptor sequences come from a human donor with chronic lymphocytic leukemia.

J is TRBJ1-1 and V is TRBV6-6; D gene ambiguous. Trimming removed 6 bases at V and 1 base at J, with 12 bases between. Germline-derived CDR1 and CDR2 are MNHNY and SVGAGI (reference sequence). The CDR3 has 14 residues. The CDR3 DNA sequence: TGTGCCAGCAGACGGAACGGGCAGAACACTGAAGCTTTCTTT. It is translated as CASRRNGQNTEAFF.

The chain recombines TRBV5-8 with TRBJ2-7; 11 nucleotides agree with TRBD1. Germline CDR1 and CDR2: SGHTS and YDEGEE. Losses at the gene ends were 0 bases for V and 7 bases for J; bases not matched to a gene: 6. The CDR3 is 15 amino acids. The CDR3 loop reads CASSLVGQGAREQYF. CDR3 bases: TGTGCCAGCAGCTTGGTTGGACAGGGGGCGCGTGAGCAGTACTTC.

The CDR3 bases are TGTGCCTGGAGTGCAGCAGAGACCCAGTACTTC. This encodes CAWSAAETQYF. The V call is TRBV30, the J call TRBJ2-5; D is uncertain. The V and J ends lost 1 base and 4 bases respectively, with 4 bases between them. The CDR3 is made up of 11 amino acids. The V gene's germline CDR1 is GTSNPN and CDR2 SVGIG (reference sequence). Filled out from reference TRBV30 and TRBJ2-5, the complete variable domain reads SQTIHQWPATLVQPVGSPLSLECTVEGTSNPNLYWYRQAAGRGLQLLFYSVGIGQISSEVPQNLSASRPQDRQFILSSKKLLLSDSGFYLCAWSAAETQYFGPGTRLLVL.

The gene calls are TRBV5-6 and TRBJ2-7; no clear D gene. This CDR3 is built from 14 residues. With 1 base removed from V and 5 bases from J, the gap between germline ends came to 13 bases. Germline CDR1 SGHDT, CDR2 YYEEEE. The CDR3 nucleotides are TGTGCCAGCAGCTTGACGAGTCCTATCCACGAGCAGTACTTC. Translating gives CASSLTSPIHEQYF.

This chain connects TRBV6-4 to TRBJ2-3; 7 nucleotides match TRBD2. J lost 4 bases, V lost 6 bases, and 7 bases had no gene match. The germline CDR1 and CDR2 sequences are MRHNA and SNTAGT. This CDR3 spans 14 amino acids. The CDR3 DNA sequence: TGTGCCAGCAGAAGGACTAGTTCATCAGATACGCAGTATTTT. Protein product: CASRRTSSSDTQYF.

This chain links TRBV28 with TRBJ1-1; a possible D gene is TRBD1 (5 bases). The CDR3 extends over 15 amino acids. Trimming left V 4 bases short and J 0 bases short, with 12 bases between. Germline CDR1 reads MDHEN; CDR2 reads SYDVKM. The CDR3 region is CASSSAGTVNTEAFF. CDR3 nucleotides: TGTGCCAGCAGTTCGGCCGGGACGGTGAACACTGAAGCTTTCTTT.

V is TRBV6-6 and J is TRBJ2-3; D ambiguous. V was trimmed by 2 bases and J by 5 bases, leaving 5 bases between them. Germline V gives CDR1 MNHNY, CDR2 SVGAGI (reference sequence). The CDR3 extends over 12 amino acids. The CDR3 DNA follows: TGTGCCAGCAGTTACAGAGTAGATACGCAGTATTTT. Residues: CASSYRVDTQYF.

V and J are TRBV11-3 and TRBJ2-3; TRBD2 matches 9 bases. The J segment lost 3 bases and the V segment lost 4 bases, leaving 11 bases of the junction unmatched. Germline lookup yields CDR1 SGHNT and CDR2 YENEEA. This CDR3 region has 17 residues. The CDR3 nucleotides read TGTGCCAGCAGCTCGGCCTTTAGCGGGAGTGTAACAGATACGCAGTATTTT. Protein sequence: CASSSAFSGSVTDTQYF. Supplemented by reference TRBV11-3 and TRBJ2-3, the full variable domain reads EAGVVQSPRYKIIEKKQPVAFWCNPISGHNTLYWYLQNLGQGPELLIRYENEEAVDDSQLPKDRFSAERLKGVDSTLKIQPAELGDSAVYLCASSSAFSGSVTDTQYFGPGTRLTVL.

The gene calls are TRBV2 and TRBJ2-5; D is unclear. Trimming shortened V by 6 bases and J by 5 bases, and 4 bases separated the two germline ends. Germline assignment: CDR1 SNHLY and CDR2 FYNNEI. The CDR3 totals 10 residues. The CDR3 DNA is TGTGCCAGCAGGGATGAGACCCAGTACTTC. This gives the protein CASRDETQYF.

This clone appeared a single time. This chain connects TRBV6-6 to TRBJ2-7, with 7 bases aligning to TRBD1. Germline-derived CDR1 and CDR2 are MNHNY and SVGAGI (reference sequence). The V and J ends lost 7 bases and 2 bases, in that order; junction bases with no gene match: 14. This CDR3 contains 16 residues. The CDR3 DNA reads as TGTGCCAGCACCGTCAACACCGGGACAGTTCCCTACGAGCAGTACTTC. It codes for CASTVNTGTVPYEQYF.

The chain has TRBV11-2 and TRBJ2-1; D not resolved. Trimming took off 5 bases at V and 8 bases at J, with 13 bases between the two ends. This CDR3 has 13 residues. The germline CDR1 and CDR2 sequences are SGHAT and FQNNGV. The CDR3 DNA reads TGTGCCAGCAGCCGGGCAGTGAGAGATGAGCAGTTCTTC. Amino acid sequence: CASSRAVRDEQFF.

V usage is TRBV10-3 and J usage is TRBJ2-1; 7 bases fit TRBD2. The germline gives CDR1 ENHRY, CDR2 SYGVKD. This CDR3 spans 12 amino acids. Trimming took 11 bases from V and 8 from J; bases not matched to a gene: 9. The CDR3 region has the DNA TGTGCCTCAGGGCGGGAGCTAGATGAGCAGTTCTTC. Its protein product is CASGRELDEQFF.

This clone was picked up a small number of times. V and J are TRBV7-2 and TRBJ2-1; the match to TRBD2 covers 10 bases. Germline CDR1 and CDR2: SGHTA and FQGNSA. The CDR3 contains 16 residues. With V trimmed by 11 bases and J by 1 base, 11 bases remained unmatched. The CDR3 is CASRLAGVGSYNEQFF. CDR3 in DNA: TGTGCCTCTCGGCTAGCGGGAGTTGGGTCCTACAATGAGCAGTTCTTC.

V is TRBV18 and J is TRBJ2-7; no reliable D call. V shed 6 bases and J shed 4 bases, with 7 bases lying between them. The CDR3 extends over 11 amino acids. The germline V gene encodes CDR1 KGHSH and CDR2 LQKENI. The CDR3 region has the DNA TGTGCCAGCTCCACCCAATACGAGCAGTACTTC. Its translation: CASSTQYEQYF. The full variable domain, with the rest looked up from reference TRBV18 and TRBJ2-7, is NAGVMQNPRHLVRRRGQEARLRCSPMKGHSHVYWYRQLPEEGLKFMVYLQKENIIDESGMPKERFSAEFPKEGPSILRIQQVVRGDSAAYFCASSTQYEQYFGPGTRLTVT.

V usage is TRBV11-1 and J usage is TRBJ2-6; weak D call: TRBD1 (6 bases). The CDR3 is made up of 14 amino acids. The V and J ends lost 6 bases and 1 base respectively, with 7 bases between them. CDR1 and CDR2 (germline): SGHAT, FQDESV (reference sequence). In DNA form, the CDR3 reads TGTGCCAGCAGGGGGGCATCTGGGGCCAACGTCCTGACTTTC. This translates into CASRGASGANVLTF.

This clone was counted a single time. The chain links TRBV9 to TRBJ2-1, with 9 bases lining up with TRBD2. This CDR3 contains 15 residues. Germline lookup yields CDR1 SGDLS and CDR2 YYNGEE. V was clipped by 0 bases and J by 4 bases; unmatched bases: 2. The CDR3 region is CASSVEAGGYNEQFF. For the CDR3, the DNA is TGTGCCAGCAGCGTAGAGGCGGGGGGGTACAATGAGCAGTTCTTC.

The V call is TRBV11-2, the J call TRBJ1-5; D remains unclear. The CDR3 contains 13 residues. Trimming removed 5 bases at V and 4 bases at J, with 9 bases between. The germline gives CDR1 SGHAT, CDR2 FQNNGV. DNA of the CDR3: TGTGCCAGCAGCGCCGGTGGTAATCAGCCCCAGCATTTT. Translated: CASSAGGNQPQHF.

The chain couples TRBV6-1 to TRBJ1-1; no clear D. The V gene's germline CDR1 is MNHNS and CDR2 SASEGT. V dropped 7 bases and J dropped 2 bases, with 11 bases sitting between them. The CDR3 totals 13 residues. The CDR3 bases are TGTGCCAGCACGCCTTACCCTAACACTGAAGCTTTCTTT. This gives the protein CASTPYPNTEAFF.

This clone was seen only once. DNA of the CDR3: TGCAGCGTTGAAAAGACAGGTTCTGGAAACACCATATATTTT. Protein: CSVEKTGSGNTIYF. The V call is TRBV29-1, the J call TRBJ1-3; D perhaps matches TRBD1 (6 bases). The germline CDR1 and CDR2 sequences are SQVTM and ANQGSEA. Trimming removed 2 bases from V and 1 base from J, with 9 bases in between. This CDR3 has 14 amino acids.

This clone was counted between two and nine times. The chain has TRBV9 and TRBJ1-3; 7 bases are a match to TRBD1. The CDR3 consists of 16 residues. Germline CDR1 and CDR2: SGDLS and YYNGEE. V lost 2 bases and J lost 4; bases outside the gene matches: 9. CDR3 bases: TGTGCCAGCAGCGTCGACAGGGTGATTAGCGGAAACACCATATATTTT. Amino acids: CASSVDRVISGNTIYF.

This clone was seen a handful of times. V is TRBV27 and J is TRBJ1-5; D is ambiguous. CDR1 and CDR2 (germline): MNHEY, SMNVEV (reference sequence). The CDR3 totals 12 residues. The V and J ends lost 8 bases and 7 bases respectively, with 12 bases between them. The CDR3 is CASRTFRQPQHF. CDR3 nucleotides: TGTGCCAGCCGGACGTTTAGGCAGCCCCAGCATTTT.

The CDR3 protein is CASRSPGQKETQYF. The CDR3 DNA reads TGTGCCAGCAGGTCGCCGGGACAGAAAGAGACCCAGTACTTC. The chain uses TRBV6-5 and TRBJ2-5; 7 nucleotides agree with TRBD1. V was clipped by 6 bases and J by 3 bases; unmatched bases: 7. The germline V gene has CDR1 MNHEY and CDR2 SVGAGI. The CDR3 totals 14 residues.

This clone was detected only a few times. The chain couples TRBV7-2 to TRBJ2-7; 7 bases line up with TRBD2. Germline lookup yields CDR1 SGHTA and CDR2 FQGNSA. The V gene end was trimmed by 5 bases and the J gene end by 3 bases; junction bases not matched to a gene: 13. There are 16 residues in the CDR3. The DNA of the CDR3 is TGTGCCAGCAGCCCCCCGGGACTAAGGACTCTCTACGAGCAGTACTTC. Its protein is CASSPPGLRTLYEQYF.

The chain recombines TRBV7-9 with TRBJ2-1; 11 bases match TRBD2. V was pared by 7 bases and J by 8 bases, with 13 bases of the junction left unmatched. CDR1 is SEHNR, CDR2 FQNEAQ, per germline (reference sequence). This CDR3 spans 16 amino acids. This CDR3 is CASITLAGGQSDEQFF. CDR3 coding DNA: TGTGCCAGCATAACCCTAGCGGGAGGTCAATCGGATGAGCAGTTCTTC.

The chain couples TRBV6-5 to TRBJ2-7; D is unclear. Trimming shortened V by 6 bases and J by 3 bases, and 18 bases separated the two germline ends. The length of the CDR3 is 15 residues. Germline V gene lookup returns CDR1 MNHEY and CDR2 SVGAGI. The CDR3 loop is CASSPRVGQFYEQYF. The CDR3 DNA sequence: TGTGCCAGCAGCCCCCGGGTTGGGCAGTTCTACGAGCAGTACTTC.

This clone was picked up a small number of times. This chain connects TRBV7-6 to TRBJ2-5; 11 bases align to TRBD2. J gave up 9 bases and V 5 bases, and 8 bases lay outside the gene matches. The CDR3 is 14 residues long. CDR1 is SGHVS and CDR2 is FNYEAQ in the germline V gene. CDR3 nucleotides: TGTGCCAGCAGCCCGCGGCTAGCGGGAGGTCCCCAGTACTTC. Its translation is CASSPRLAGGPQYF.

The chain has TRBV19 and TRBJ2-1; D is uncertain. This CDR3 is built from 15 residues. Germline V gives CDR1 LNHDA, CDR2 SQIVND (reference sequence). Between the trimmed V and J ends, which lost 1 base and 5 bases, there was a span of 12 bases. In DNA form, the CDR3 reads TGTGCCAGTAGTATAGCTCAAACAGTAGACAATGAGCAGTTCTTC. Protein product: CASSIAQTVDNEQFF.

This clone occurred once. The chain carries TRBV9 and TRBJ2-2; 7 bases line up with TRBD2. V was pared by 1 base and J by 7 bases, with 10 bases of the junction left unmatched. The CDR3 extends over 16 amino acids. Germline V gene lookup returns CDR1 SGDLS and CDR2 YYNGEE. The CDR3 DNA follows: TGTGCCAGCAGCGTATCAGGAGCGGGACCCGGCGGGGAGCTGTTTTTT. Translating it yields CASSVSGAGPGGELFF.

The V and J genes are TRBV5-1 and TRBJ2-1; 9 nucleotides align to TRBD1. The length of the CDR3 is 15 residues. CDR1 and CDR2 from the germline V gene are SGHRS and YFSETQ. V lost 4 bases to trimming and J lost 9 bases; unmatched junction nucleotides: 11. CDR3 region: CASSDSGTGKPEQFF. Here the CDR3 DNA reads TGCGCCAGCAGCGACTCCGGGACAGGGAAGCCTGAGCAGTTCTTC.

The rearrangement joins TRBV9 to TRBJ2-2; D may be TRBD1 (5 bases). Germline V gene lookup returns CDR1 SGDLS and CDR2 YYNGEE. The ends were cut back, 6 bases at V and 6 bases at J, with 12 bases in the middle. This CDR3 has 13 amino acids. The CDR3 DNA reads TGTGCCAGCAACCCTATGGGGCCCGGGGAGCTGTTTTTT. Translated: CASNPMGPGELFF.

This clone appeared a few times. The genes are TRBV7-9 and TRBJ1-2, with TRBD1 as a possible D gene (5 bases). The CDR3 is 13 amino acids. Germline-derived CDR1 and CDR2 are SEHNR and FQNEAQ (reference sequence). Deletions cut 1 base from V and 8 bases from J, with 11 bases between. The CDR3 bases are TGTGCCAGCAGCTTAGAAGGAGGGGAAGGCTACACCTTC. Translating it yields CASSLEGGEGYTF.

The CDR3 reads CASSFGTTYEQYF. The CDR3 DNA reads TGTGCCAGCAGCTTTGGGACCACCTACGAGCAGTACTTC. This chain links TRBV7-9 with TRBJ2-7, with D perhaps assigned TRBD1 or TRBD2 (5 bases each). This CDR3 comprises 13 residues. V was clipped by 3 bases and J by 2 bases, with 8 bases between them. CDR1 SEHNR and CDR2 FQNEAQ come from the germline V gene (reference sequence).